The 3 T cell receptor beta chains in this list originate from one sample, sequenced in a study of blood T cells in healthy people across ages. PCR was performed a second time for 7 to 11 cycles using a sample-barcoded 5' primer and a J-beta primer mix. Via MiXCR, TCRdb re-called the 5' RACE reads, giving one row per CDR3 protein. The sample shows around 400,000 distinct CDR3 sequences, approximately 52% of them seen only once. Input material: blood. These receptors all stem from a man aged 55 to 70 in good health.

To note about this clonotype: This may be a read error: a much more frequent sequence differs by one nucleotide. The V and J genes are TRBV20-1 and TRBJ2-5; D is possibly TRBD1 (5 bases). The closer fit of TRBJ2-7 to the DNA end suggests the J call may be wrong. The V gene's germline CDR1 is DFQATT and CDR2 SNEGSKA (reference sequence). The CDR3 spans 13 residues. DNA for the CDR3: TGCAGTGCCGACAGCTCCCCAACCGACGAGCAGTACTTC. Its translation is CSADSSPTDEQYF.

A remark on this clonotype: This could be a read error, since a much larger clone is one nucleotide away. The chain has TRBV20-1 and TRBJ1-1, with 8 bases that match TRBD1. CDR3 length: 15 residues. V was pared by 2 bases and J by 3 bases, with 8 bases of the junction left unmatched. Germline lookup yields CDR1 DFQATT and CDR2 SNEGSKA (reference sequence). The CDR3 protein is CSARPSGGYHTEAFF. CDR3 bases: TGCAGTGCTAGACCCTCAGGGGGCTATCACACTGAAGCTTTCTTT.

This chain connects TRBV25-1 to TRBJ1-5; no definite D call. Germline CDR1 is MGHDK and CDR2 is SYGVNS. CDR3 length: 14 residues. Trimming pared 3 bases from V and 6 bases from J, leaving 12 bases between. In DNA, the CDR3 is TGTGCCAGCAGTGATTTAGGGTATCCTCAGCCCCAGCATTTT. This gives the protein CASSDLGYPQPQHF.